This T cell receptor beta chain was sequenced in a study of T cell responses to AZD1222 COVID-19 vaccine. As to this clone: Its matching antigen is unknown.

The CDR3 has 15 residues. Losses at the gene ends were 5 bases for V and 3 bases for J; bases not matched to a gene: 6. Per the germline V gene, CDR1 is SGHNT and CDR2 is YENEEA. Only in-frame clones appear in the TCRdb table, and some are missing; sequencing was by immunoSEQ multiplex PCR. Of approximately 110,000 clones listed, about 90% are singletons. Broader study findings: Increased Spike-specific TCR breadth and depth were observed after two AZD1222 doses. Among AZD1222 vaccinees, only 5 or 6 were seropositive at baseline. Dominant at 160-218 and 743-854, vaccine-associated CD4 TCRs also spanned spike. Possibly, clonal diversity was underestimated; donors were largely white British and included more females.

This chain connects TRBV11-3 to TRBJ2-3; 9 bases match TRBD1. This specimen was peripheral blood, taken on day 0 of AZD1222 vaccination. The sequence came from an adult in good health. As DNA, the CDR3 is TGTGCCAGCAGCACCGGGACAGGGTTGACAGATACGCAGTATTTT. Its protein is CASSTGTGLTDTQYF.